The 10 T cell receptor beta chains below come from one sample, sequenced in a study of T cells in lung cancer brain metastases. TCRdb's table, derived via immunoSEQ multiplex PCR, lists solely in-frame clones and lacks some. The sample has thousands of clones, roughly 93% seen once; the top ten hold 4.5% to 6%. The sequenced sample was tumor tissue from the primary lung tumor. The receptors were gathered from a woman aged 25 to 39 with non-small cell lung cancer.

The chain carries TRBV6-1 and TRBJ2-7; D remains unclear. The CDR3 has 16 residues. V was pared by 2 bases and J by 6 bases, with 20 bases between. Per the germline V gene, CDR1 is MNHNS and CDR2 is SASEGT. CDR3 bases: TGTGCCAGCAGTGAAAAGAGCAGACCCCCCCCCGCCGAGCAGTACTTC. The encoded protein is CASSEKSRPPPAEQYF.

The CDR3 DNA is TGTGCCAGAAGCTTGAACAGGGCGCATTCACCCCTCCACTTT. This codes for CARSLNRAHSPLHF. This rearrangement joins TRBV5-3 to TRBJ1-6, with a possible D match to TRBD1 (6 bases). TRBV5-3 is an ORF, with its function uncertain. The CDR3 covers 14 residues. V dropped 1 base and J dropped 8 bases, with 10 bases sitting between them.

The chain carries TRBV7-2 and TRBJ1-1; perhaps TRBD1 as D (6 bases). Deletions cut 5 bases from V and 4 bases from J, with 14 bases between. The length of the CDR3 is 14 residues. CDR1 is SGHTA, CDR2 FQGNSA, per germline. In DNA form, the CDR3 reads TGTGCCAGCAGCCTCCCACAGGGCGCCACTGAAGCTTTCTTT. Translation gives CASSLPQGATEAFF.

The chain carries TRBV7-9 and TRBJ2-1; 9 bases match TRBD2. J was trimmed by 6 bases and V by 0 bases; bases with no gene match: 3. Germline CDR1 is SEHNR and CDR2 is FQNEAQ (reference sequence). CDR3 length: 15 residues. CDR3 DNA: TGTGCCAGCAGCTTAGCTGCGGGAGGGCTCAATGAGCAGTTCTTC. This gives the protein CASSLAAGGLNEQFF.

The chain couples TRBV18 to TRBJ1-5; 10 nucleotides agree with TRBD1. Germline V gene data show CDR1 as KGHSH and CDR2 as LQKENI. This CDR3 comprises 15 residues. V dropped 3 bases and J dropped 2; count of bases not matched to a gene: 1. CDR3 coding DNA: TGTGCCAGCTCACCGACAGGGGGCGGCAATCAGCCCCAGCATTTT. It yields the protein CASSPTGGGNQPQHF. Using reference TRBV18 and TRBJ1-5 for the parts outside the CDR3, the full variable domain is NAGVMQNPRHLVRRRGQEARLRCSPMKGHSHVYWYRQLPEEGLKFMVYLQKENIIDESGMPKERFSAEFPKEGPSILRIQQVVRGDSAAYFCASSPTGGGNQPQHFGDGTRLSIL.

The rearrangement links TRBV29-1 to TRBJ2-1; tentatively, D is TRBD2 (6 bases). V was pared by 7 bases and J by 0 bases, with 13 bases between. This CDR3 contains 14 residues. CDR1 and CDR2 from the germline V gene are SQVTM and ANQGSEA. CDR3 nucleotide sequence: TGCAGCGCCCTGGCGGGGAGCTCCTACAATGAGCAGTTCTTC. As protein: CSALAGSSYNEQFF.

The V call is TRBV6-4, the J call TRBJ2-3; D may be TRBD2 (6 bases). Germline-derived CDR1 and CDR2 are MRHNA and SNTAGT. The CDR3 contains 14 residues. Trimming took 6 bases from V and 0 from J, leaving 10 bases between them. Written as DNA, the CDR3 is TGTGCCAGCAGCGCAAGCGGGAGCACAGATACGCAGTATTTT. Translated: CASSASGSTDTQYF.

In the case of this clone: A junction boundary mismatches the germline segment, possibly from a read error. The chain is built from TRBV19 and TRBJ2-5; D ambiguous. Germline V gene data show CDR1 as LNHDA and CDR2 as SQIVND (reference sequence). The CDR3 length is 12 residues. The chain's CDR3 is CASSGGSETQYF. CDR3 in DNA: TGTGCCAGTAGTGGTGGATCAGAGACCCAATACTTC.

The chain is built from TRBV7-8 and TRBJ1-1; 9 bases map to TRBD1. The CDR3 spans 15 residues. Germline V CDR1 and CDR2: SGHVS, FQNEAQ. V shed 5 bases and J 6 bases; nucleotides not matched to a gene: 10. In DNA form, the CDR3 reads TGTGCCAGCAGCGTACAGGGGGCGAGTTCCGCTGAAGCTTTCTTT. Protein: CASSVQGASSAEAFF.

V is TRBV4-1 and J is TRBJ1-5, with D perhaps TRBD1 (5 bases). There are 16 residues in the CDR3. V was shortened by 0 bases and J by 2 bases, with 11 bases between the two germline ends. In germline, CDR1 is MGHRA, CDR2 YSYEKL. The CDR3 region is CASSQEVRQRNQPQHF. For the CDR3, the DNA is TGCGCCAGCAGCCAAGAGGTAAGACAGCGCAATCAGCCCCAGCATTTT.